The 8 T cell receptor beta chains below come from one sample, sequenced in a study of cytomegalovirus exposure and HLA in healthy donors. The assay was immunoSEQ multiplex PCR, and TCRdb's table has in-frame clones only and misses some. The sample has hundreds of thousands of clones; 83% are singletons. Sequencing used PBMCs. The receptors derive from a woman aged 18-35 years in good health and CMV-seronegative.

V usage is TRBV5-1 and J usage is TRBJ1-3; TRBD1 matches at 8 bases. The CDR3 length is 14 residues. CDR1 SGHRS and CDR2 YFSETQ come from the germline V gene. Trimming at V came to 4 bases and at J to 8 bases, leaving 8 bases not matched to a gene. CDR3 DNA sequence: TGCGCCAGCAGCCTGACAGGGGTTGAGGACACCATATATTTT. It is translated as CASSLTGVEDTIYF.

The V and J genes are TRBV28 and TRBJ2-7; D is perhaps TRBD1 (7 bases). Looked up from germline, CDR1 is MDHEN and CDR2 is SYDVKM. V lost 7 bases and J lost 4, with 11 bases in between. This CDR3 is built from 12 residues. DNA of the CDR3: TGTGCCAGCAACCAGGGGGGTTACGAGCAGTACTTC. Protein product: CASNQGGYEQYF.

The chain combines TRBV18 with TRBJ1-2, with 9 bases that match TRBD1. V was clipped by 3 bases and J by 8 bases; unmatched bases: 19. This CDR3 has 18 amino acids. Germline V gene sequence: CDR1 KGHSH, CDR2 LQKENI. The CDR3 protein is CASSPFRDRVEGYGGYTF. The CDR3 DNA sequence: TGTGCCAGCTCACCGTTCCGGGACAGGGTTGAGGGATATGGCGGCTACACCTTC.

This sequence joins TRBV25-1 and TRBJ2-3; 12 bases match TRBD2. V trimming: 6 bases; J trimming: 5 bases; junction bases outside the gene matches: 3. Germline CDR1 is MGHDK and CDR2 is SYGVNS. The CDR3 has 14 amino acids. The CDR3 reads CASRPGLAGDTQYF. For the CDR3, the DNA is TGTGCCAGCAGACCGGGACTAGCGGGAGATACGCAGTATTTT.

The J gene is TRBJ2-5, the V gene TRBV19; D remains unclear. The CDR3 spans 13 residues. V lost 2 bases and J lost 2, with 6 bases in between. The germline V gene encodes CDR1 LNHDA and CDR2 SQIVND (reference sequence). For the CDR3, the DNA is TGTGCCAGTAGTATACATACTCAAGAGACCCAGTACTTC. It encodes CASSIHTQETQYF. The whole variable domain, remainder taken from reference TRBV19 and TRBJ2-5, is DGGITQSPKYLFRKEGQNVTLSCEQNLNHDAMYWYRQDPGQGLRLIYYSQIVNDFQKGDIAEGYSVSREKKESFPLTVTSAQKNPTAFYLCASSIHTQETQYFGPGTRLLVL.

This sequence joins TRBV29-1 and TRBJ1-2; perhaps TRBD1 as D (5 bases). The CDR3 extends over 14 amino acids. Trimming took off 7 bases at V and 3 bases at J, with 18 bases between the two ends. Germline V gene data show CDR1 as SQVTM and CDR2 as ANQGSEA. DNA of the CDR3: TGCAGCGCGACGGGGCCAGGGTGGGACTATGGCTACACCTTC. It translates to CSATGPGWDYGYTF.

The table lists this clone with a few counts. The chain employs TRBV7-9 and TRBJ1-6, with D possibly matching TRBD1 (6 bases). The CDR3 length is 14 residues. The V end was cut by 7 bases, the J end by 8 bases, with 15 bases between. Germline CDR1 and CDR2: SEHNR and FQNEAQ (reference sequence). The CDR3 protein is CASTETGFHSPLHF. The CDR3 nucleotides are TGTGCCAGCACCGAAACAGGGTTCCATTCACCCCTCCACTTT.

The chain recombines TRBV7-6 with TRBJ2-1; D is ambiguous. CDR1 is SGHVS and CDR2 is FNYEAQ in the germline V gene. The CDR3 contains 14 residues. Trimming cost V 1 base and J 5 bases, with 9 bases left between them. This chain's CDR3 is CASSLEGPHNEQFF. CDR3 in DNA: TGTGCCAGCAGCTTAGAAGGACCACACAATGAGCAGTTCTTC.